These 24 T cell receptor beta chains originate from one sample sequenced in a study of shared clonotypes between healthy human individuals. Some clones are missing from TCRdb's copy, which holds only in-frame ones; the method was immunoSEQ multiplex PCR. The sample includes 330,000 or so clones, less than 85% of them seen just once. The sequenced material came from memory CD4+ T cells sorted from blood. The sample's subset: CD45RA-negative fraction. The origin of the receptors is a man aged 25 to 40 in good health.

Concerning this clone itself: This sequence may be a read error, since a much larger clone differs from it by one base. V usage is TRBV2 and J usage is TRBJ1-2; D remains unclear. Per the germline V gene, CDR1 is SNHLY and CDR2 is FYNNEI. The CDR3 is made up of 13 amino acids. V was clipped by 1 base and J by 1 base, with 4 bases between them. CDR3 bases: TGTGCCAGCAGTGAAGGGGGTAACTATGGCTACACCTTC. This gives the protein CASSEGGNYGYTF.

The chain carries TRBV7-2 and TRBJ1-4; unclear D gene. V was trimmed by 1 base and J by 8 bases, leaving 17 bases between them. This CDR3 is built from 16 residues. CDR1 is SGHTA, CDR2 FQGNSA, per germline. The CDR3 spells CASSLEYAARNEKLFF. CDR3 sequence (DNA): TGTGCCAGCAGCTTAGAATACGCAGCCCGAAACGAAAAACTGTTTTTT.

CDR3 residues: CASSPWGGTNYNEQFF. The CDR3 nucleotides are TGCGCCAGCAGCCCATGGGGGGGGACAAACTACAATGAGCAGTTCTTC. The chain uses TRBV5-1 and TRBJ2-1; maybe TRBD2 (7 bases). The V and J ends lost 4 bases and 3 bases respectively, with 17 bases between them. The CDR3 spans 16 residues. Looked up from germline, CDR1 is SGHRS and CDR2 is YFSETQ.

CDR3 in amino acids: CASSSDQYNEQFF. The CDR3 nucleotides are TGTGCCAGCAGCTCAGACCAATACAATGAGCAGTTCTTC. The rearrangement uses TRBV5-6 and TRBJ2-1, with D unresolved. CDR1 is SGHDT, CDR2 YYEEEE, per germline. V was trimmed by 3 bases and J by 4 bases, leaving 8 bases between them. CDR3 size: 13 residues.

This clone was seen only once. This chain connects TRBV7-2 to TRBJ1-3; TRBD1 is a possible D gene (6 bases). CDR3 length: 15 residues. The germline V and J ends were trimmed by 3 bases and 2 bases, with 11 bases remaining between them. Germline loops: CDR1 SGHTA, CDR2 FQGNSA. CDR3 amino acids: CASSFQGHAGNTIYF. CDR3 sequence (DNA): TGTGCCAGCAGCTTCCAGGGGCACGCTGGAAACACCATATATTTT.

V is TRBV5-1 and J is TRBJ2-1, with D possibly being TRBD1 or TRBD2 (5 bases each). V shed 4 bases and J shed 11 bases, with 16 bases lying between them. Germline lookup yields CDR1 SGHRS and CDR2 YFSETQ. The CDR3 consists of 13 residues. In DNA form, the CDR3 reads TGCGCCAGCAGCCTACTAGTAGGGGCCAAGCAGTTCTTC. Protein sequence: CASSLLVGAKQFF.

Concerning this clone itself: A much larger clone sits a single nucleotide away, making a read error possible. The chain links TRBV5-5 to TRBJ2-3, with no clear D. This CDR3 has 13 residues. Germline V CDR1 and CDR2: SGHKS, YYEKEE (reference sequence). V was trimmed by 4 bases and J by 11 bases, leaving 17 bases between them. This chain's CDR3 is CASSPEPQALQYF. The CDR3 DNA reads TGTGCCAGCAGCCCCGAGCCCCAGGCTCTGCAGTATTTT.

The chain is built from TRBV28 and TRBJ1-1, with D possibly being TRBD1 (6 bases). Germline V gives CDR1 MDHEN, CDR2 SYDVKM. V was cut by 4 bases and J by 1 base, with 13 bases left in between. This CDR3 spans 15 amino acids. The CDR3 nucleotides read TGTGCCAGCAGTTCCCCCAGGGGTTGGAACACTGAAGCTTTCTTT. It yields the protein CASSSPRGWNTEAFF.

The table lists this clone with a few counts. The sample has other DNA sequences that encode this CDR3 too. This rearrangement joins TRBV5-4 to TRBJ1-2; D is unresolved. Germline V CDR1 and CDR2: SGHNT, YYREEE (reference sequence). V lost 0 bases to trimming and J lost 4 bases, with 13 bases between them. The CDR3 totals 15 residues. The CDR3 loop is CASSLESTSLYGYTF. The DNA for the CDR3 is TGTGCCAGCAGCTTGGAGTCCACCAGCCTCTATGGCTACACCTTC.

This clone occurred a few times. The chain couples TRBV30 to TRBJ1-4; D remains ambiguous. The V and J ends lost 4 bases and 3 bases respectively, with 12 bases between them. CDR3 length: 14 amino acids. Per germline, CDR1 GTSNPN and CDR2 SVGIG (reference sequence). The CDR3 reads CAWNFGGANEKLFF. DNA for the CDR3: TGTGCCTGGAATTTTGGAGGAGCTAATGAAAAACTGTTTTTT.

This clone has only a few counts. The chain has TRBV2 and TRBJ2-7; D not resolved. The ends were cut back, 7 bases at V and 0 bases at J, with 13 bases in the middle. The CDR3 runs 14 residues. Germline V gene data show CDR1 as SNHLY and CDR2 as FYNNEI. The CDR3 reads CASKLLPSSYEQYF. CDR3 bases: TGTGCCAGCAAACTCTTGCCAAGCTCCTACGAGCAGTACTTC.

This sequence joins TRBV7-6 and TRBJ1-1, with D possibly being TRBD1 (5 bases). CDR3 length equals 14 residues. The V end was cut by 2 bases, the J end by 2 bases, with 9 bases between. In germline, CDR1 is SGHVS, CDR2 FNYEAQ. The CDR3: CASSLWGTNTEAFF. The DNA of the CDR3 is TGTGCCAGCAGCTTATGGGGCACCAACACTGAAGCTTTCTTT. The whole variable domain, filled in from reference TRBV7-6 and TRBJ1-1, reads GAGVSQSPRYKVTKRGQDVALRCDPISGHVSLYWYRQALGQGPEFLTYFNYEAQQDKSGLPNDRFSAERPEGSISTLTIQRTEQRDSAMYRCASSLWGTNTEAFFGQGTRLTVV.

This clone was seen more than once but under ten times. The chain has TRBV6-5 and TRBJ2-7; D unclear. CDR1 MNHEY and CDR2 SVGAGI come from the germline V gene. The V gene lost 2 bases and the J gene lost 2 bases, with 10 bases spanning the gap. The CDR3 has 14 residues. The CDR3 DNA follows: TGTGCCAGCAGTTACCGGGCAGTAACCTACGAGCAGTACTTC. It yields the protein CASSYRAVTYEQYF.

CDR3 amino acids: CASSYGGGLYNEQFF. As DNA, the CDR3 is TGTGCCAGCAGTTACGGCGGGGGGTTGTACAATGAGCAGTTCTTC. The chain carries TRBV6-6 and TRBJ2-1, with 8 bases aligning to TRBD2. The CDR3 extends over 15 amino acids. The germline V gene encodes CDR1 MNHNY and CDR2 SVGAGI (reference sequence). V shed 2 bases, J shed 4 bases, and the junction held 4 bases outside the gene matches.

The CDR3 DNA reads TGTGCCAGCAGCCAAGTCCGCGGGAGAAGATTGGGTGAGCAGTTCTTC. It translates to CASSQVRGRRLGEQFF. This sequence joins TRBV4-2 and TRBJ2-1, with 7 positions matching TRBD2. Trimming cost V 1 base and J 9 bases; bases outside gene matches: 12. The length of the CDR3 is 16 residues. The germline gives CDR1 LGHNA, CDR2 YNFKEQ.

This clone was observed once. The rearrangement links TRBV11-2 to TRBJ2-2, with D possibly TRBD1 on 6 matching bases. Trimming removed 1 base at V and 7 bases at J, with 19 bases between. Germline loops: CDR1 SGHAT, CDR2 FQNNGV. CDR3 length: 17 residues. The CDR3 DNA reads as TGTGCCAGCAGCTTAGGAGGTTATTTCAACAGGGACGGGGAGCTGTTTTTT. This encodes CASSLGGYFNRDGELFF.

DNA of the CDR3: TGTGCCAGCAGCAACGACAGGGCTGGAAACACCATATATTTT. Its protein is CASSNDRAGNTIYF. The V call is TRBV7-9, the J call TRBJ1-3, with 7 positions matching TRBD1. CDR3 length equals 14 residues. Trimming cost V 5 bases and J 2 bases; bases outside gene matches: 3. From germline, CDR1 is SEHNR and CDR2 FQNEAQ (reference sequence).

The gene calls are TRBV10-3 and TRBJ2-3, with D possibly being TRBD1 (6 bases). Germline V gives CDR1 ENHRY, CDR2 SYGVKD. CDR3 length equals 12 residues. Trimming cost V 10 bases and J 2 bases, with 10 bases left between them. The CDR3 sequence is CATRGYTDTQYF. In DNA, the CDR3 is TGTGCCACCAGGGGATACACAGATACGCAGTATTTT.

The genes are TRBV19 and TRBJ1-4; 8 bases are shared with TRBD1. The germline gives CDR1 LNHDA, CDR2 SQIVND (reference sequence). The V segment lost 10 bases and the J segment 5 bases; nucleotides outside the gene matches: 24. The CDR3 covers 19 residues. CDR3 sequence reads: CATSPDRDRQLFRNEKLFF. The DNA of the CDR3 is TGTGCCACCTCCCCCGACCGGGACAGGCAGCTTTTCCGGAATGAAAAACTGTTTTTT. The whole variable domain, remainder taken from reference TRBV19 and TRBJ1-4, is DGGITQSPKYLFRKEGQNVTLSCEQNLNHDAMYWYRQDPGQGLRLIYYSQIVNDFQKGDIAEGYSVSREKKESFPLTVTSAQKNPTAFYLCATSPDRDRQLFRNEKLFFGSGTQLSVL.

This rearrangement joins TRBV7-9 to TRBJ2-7, with 13 bases matching TRBD2. The germline CDR1 and CDR2 sequences are SEHNR and FQNEAQ (reference sequence). This CDR3 comprises 15 residues. Trimming cost V 5 bases and J 1 base; bases outside gene matches: 2. The CDR3 bases are TGTGCCAGCAGCCGACTAGCGGGAGGATCCTACGAGCAGTACTTC. It specifies CASSRLAGGSYEQYF.

By sample share, this clone is medium-sized. The V gene is TRBV7-9, the J gene TRBJ2-1; D is unclear. Trimming shortened V by 7 bases and J by 4 bases, and 8 bases separated the two germline ends. Germline V gives CDR1 SEHNR, CDR2 FQNEAQ (reference sequence). The CDR3 is made up of 12 amino acids. CDR3 protein: CASTDTYNEQFF. Written as DNA, the CDR3 is TGTGCCAGCACCGATACTTACAATGAGCAGTTCTTC. The full variable domain, its missing parts supplied by reference TRBV7-9 and TRBJ2-1, is DTGVSQNPRHKITKRGQNVTFRCDPISEHNRLYWYRQTLGQGPEFLTYFQNEAQLEKSRLLSDRFSAERPKGSFSTLEIQRTEQGDSAMYLCASTDTYNEQFFGPGTRLTVL.

The chain carries TRBV6-5 and TRBJ2-7; 10 bases match TRBD1. Per germline, CDR1 MNHEY and CDR2 SVGAGI. V dropped 6 bases and J dropped 1; count of bases not matched to a gene: 6. CDR3 length equals 15 residues. The DNA of the CDR3 is TGTGCCAGCAGCCGACAGGGGGCGATGTCCTACGAGCAGTACTTC. It encodes CASSRQGAMSYEQYF.

The chain carries TRBV5-1 and TRBJ2-1, with 9 nucleotides matching TRBD1. The length of the CDR3 is 13 residues. CDR1 and CDR2 from the germline V gene are SGHRS and YFSETQ. The V segment lost 4 bases and the J segment 15 bases; nucleotides outside the gene matches: 11. CDR3 nucleotides: TGCGCCAGCAGCGAAAACCCACAGGGGGCTCGGTTCTTC. Its translation is CASSENPQGARFF.

This clone was recorded many times. The sample contains more than one DNA sequence encoding this CDR3. This rearrangement joins TRBV5-1 to TRBJ2-5, with a possible D match to TRBD1 (5 bases). Looked up from germline, CDR1 is SGHRS and CDR2 is YFSETQ. CDR3 size: 14 residues. V dropped 1 base and J dropped 2 bases, with 9 bases sitting between them. Here the CDR3 DNA reads TGCGCCAGCAGCTTGAAGGGGCCTCAAGAGACCCAGTACTTC. Its protein is CASSLKGPQETQYF.